A selection of T cell receptor beta chains follows, all from one sample in a study of T cells in Graves' hyperthyroidism and ophthalmopathy. TCRdb re-called the multiplex PCR reads with MiXCR, one entry per CDR3 protein. The sample carries around 300,000 distinct CDR3 sequences, roughly 13% recorded once. The sequenced sample consisted of blood. These receptors all stem from a woman in her 40s with Graves' ophthalmopathy. Both conserved end residues are trimmed from each CDR3.

TRBV2,ASREEDYGYT
TRBV20-1,SARTPQETQY
TRBV18,ASSPKDRGRVYT
TRBV6-1,ASSDLGAGGMNTEAF
TRBV11-1,ASSLALTGGSDTQY
TRBV6-6,ASSYGQINYGYT
TRBV7-2,ASSSIQSEAF
TRBV5-1,ASSLRGGPQETQY
TRBV20-1,SATTLAGGDTGELF
TRBV5-1,ASSFNGANTEAF
TRBV12-3/TRBV12-4,ASSLSGGGYGYT
TRBV28,ASSQGGDNQPQH
TRBV6-1,ASSDKVWTGDSYEQY
TRBV20-1,SARKHRALNTEAF
TRBV27,ASSRQGIFHEQY
TRBV4-1,ASSQRVEGDTQY
TRBV3-1,ASSQRLAGEQF
TRBV11-2,ASSTNLGGRNSPLH
TRBV12-3/TRBV12-4,ASSRQSLGSYEQY
TRBV2,ASSEAGRNIYEQY
TRBV18,ASSPSTGDLSD
TRBV11-2,ASSLGTGRTNYGYT
TRBV5-8,ASSLAWTGGQY